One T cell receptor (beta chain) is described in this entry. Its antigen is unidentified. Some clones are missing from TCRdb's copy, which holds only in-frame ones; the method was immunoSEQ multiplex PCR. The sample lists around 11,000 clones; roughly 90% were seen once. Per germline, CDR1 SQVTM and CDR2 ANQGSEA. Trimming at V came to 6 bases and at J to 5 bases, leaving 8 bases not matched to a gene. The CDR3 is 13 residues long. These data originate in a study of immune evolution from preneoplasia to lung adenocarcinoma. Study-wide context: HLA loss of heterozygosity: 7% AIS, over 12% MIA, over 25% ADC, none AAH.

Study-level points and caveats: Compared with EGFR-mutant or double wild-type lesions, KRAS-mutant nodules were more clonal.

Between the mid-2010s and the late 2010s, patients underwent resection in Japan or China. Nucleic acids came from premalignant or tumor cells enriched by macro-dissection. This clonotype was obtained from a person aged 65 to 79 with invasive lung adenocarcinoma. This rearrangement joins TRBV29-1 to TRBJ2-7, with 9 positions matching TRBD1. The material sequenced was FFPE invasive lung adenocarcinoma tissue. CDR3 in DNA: TGCAGCGTCCCCGGACAGGGGAGGAACGAGCAGTACTTC. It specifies CSVPGQGRNEQYF.